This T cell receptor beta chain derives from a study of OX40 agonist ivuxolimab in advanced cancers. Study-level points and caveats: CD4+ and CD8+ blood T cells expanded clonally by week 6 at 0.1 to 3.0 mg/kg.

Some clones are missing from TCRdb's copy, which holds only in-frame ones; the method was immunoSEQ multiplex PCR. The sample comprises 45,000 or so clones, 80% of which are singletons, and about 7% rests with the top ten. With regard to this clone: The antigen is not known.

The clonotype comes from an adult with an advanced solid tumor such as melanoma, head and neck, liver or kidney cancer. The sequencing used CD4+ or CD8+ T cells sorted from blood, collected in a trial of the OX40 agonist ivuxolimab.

CDR3 amino acids: CASILDRGDYGYTF. For the CDR3, the DNA is TGTGCCAGCATTCTGGACAGGGGGGACTATGGCTACACCTTC. The chain carries TRBV6-1 and TRBJ1-2; 10 bases align to TRBD1. This CDR3 is built from 14 residues. Per the germline V gene, CDR1 is MNHNS and CDR2 is SASEGT. The trim removed 7 bases at V and 3 bases at J, leaving 5 bases unmatched.